Described below is a single T cell receptor (beta chain) sequence and its context. The data were taken from a study of T cell repertoires in cytomegalovirus infection. There are 14 residues in the CDR3. Germline V gene data show CDR1 as SGHDT and CDR2 as YYEEEE. The V and J ends lost 0 bases and 0 bases respectively, with 7 bases between them. TCRdb re-called the reads with MiXCR, one entry per CDR3 protein. Here the sample spans approximately 700,000 distinct CDR3 sequences, roughly a third being singletons. This TCR was sampled from a human donor in good health (CMV status not recorded). Some clones in this sample may be carry-over from other donors' samples. The sequenced sample consisted of PBMCs. V gene TRBV5-6 combines with J gene TRBJ2-7; perhaps TRBD1 as D (6 bases). The CDR3 here is CASSLVDSSYEQYF. The CDR3 coding sequence is TGTGCCAGCAGCTTGGTGGACAGCTCCTACGAGCAGTACTTC. Filled out from reference TRBV5-6 and TRBJ2-7, the complete variable domain reads DAGVTQSPTHLIKTRGQQVTLRCSPKSGHDTVSWYQQALGQGPQFIFQYYEEEERQRGNFPDRFSGHQFPNYSSELNVNALLLGDSALYLCASSLVDSSYEQYFGPGTRLTVT.